The 29 T cell receptor beta chains given below trace back to one sample, sequenced in a study of cytomegalovirus exposure and HLA in healthy donors. Primers for the PCR totalled 60 Vbeta and 13 Jbeta. Assay: immunoSEQ multiplex PCR; the TCRdb copy retains only in-frame clones and omits some. The table lists about 130,000 clones, 70% to 90% of them singletons, with about 19% in the top ten. The sequenced material came from PBMCs. These TCRs come from a man between 18 and 35 years old in good health and CMV-seropositive.

This clone was seen a handful of times. This chain joins TRBV28 and TRBJ2-5, with D unclear. The CDR3 sequence is 12 residues long. Deletions cut 3 bases from V and 1 base from J, with 3 bases between. The germline gives CDR1 MDHEN, CDR2 SYDVKM. The CDR3 region is CASSFIQETQYF. As DNA, the CDR3 is TGTGCCAGCAGTTTTATCCAAGAGACCCAGTACTTC.

The rearrangement uses TRBV7-3 and TRBJ2-1; TRBD2 aligns across 7 bases. CDR1 is SGHTA and CDR2 is FQGTGA in the germline V gene. The CDR3 contains 17 residues. V lost 5 bases, J lost 1 base, and 11 bases stayed unmatched. Here the CDR3 DNA reads TGTGCCAGCAGCCCTCGGGGCGGGGGACCTTCCTACAATGAGCAGTTCTTC. Protein product: CASSPRGGGPSYNEQFF.

V gene TRBV4-1 combines with J gene TRBJ2-5; TRBD2 matches at 11 bases. The CDR3 loop spans 14 amino acids. CDR1 and CDR2 from the germline V gene are MGHRA and YSYEKL. V was clipped by 4 bases and J by 3 bases; unmatched bases: 1. The DNA for the CDR3 is TGCGCCAGCAGCCGGGGACTAGCGGAAGAGACCCAGTACTTC. It yields the protein CASSRGLAEETQYF.

The gene calls are TRBV6-5 and TRBJ2-1; TRBD2 is a possible D gene (5 bases). The V end lost 4 bases, the J end lost 14 bases, and 12 bases lay between the germline ends. CDR1 is MNHEY and CDR2 is SVGAGI in the germline V gene. This CDR3 comprises 11 residues. This CDR3 reads CASSSQAAEFF. The CDR3, as DNA: TGTGCCAGCAGTTCCCAAGCGGCGGAGTTCTTC.

The V gene is TRBV4-1, the J gene TRBJ1-6; no reliable D call. The germline CDR1 and CDR2 sequences are MGHRA and YSYEKL. The CDR3 totals 13 residues. V was trimmed by 3 bases and J by 8 bases, leaving 8 bases between them. The CDR3 DNA reads TGCGCCAGCAGCCACCCCGGGGATTCACCCCTCCACTTT. Its translation is CASSHPGDSPLHF.

V is TRBV7-9 and J is TRBJ1-2; 11 bases map to TRBD1. Germline CDR1 SEHNR, CDR2 FQNEAQ (reference sequence). The CDR3 sequence is 12 residues long. V gave up 5 bases and J gave up 14 bases; unmatched junction bases: 7. The CDR3 here is CASSEGQGGLTF. The DNA of the CDR3 is TGTGCCAGCAGCGAGGGACAGGGGGGGTTAACCTTC. Filled out from reference TRBV7-9 and TRBJ1-2, the complete variable domain reads DTGVSQNPRHKITKRGQNVTFRCDPISEHNRLYWYRQTLGQGPEFLTYFQNEAQLEKSRLLSDRFSAERPKGSFSTLEIQRTEQGDSAMYLCASSEGQGGLTFGSGTRLTVV.

This clone showed up just once. V gene TRBV28 combines with J gene TRBJ2-1; TRBD2 might be the D (6 bases). Germline V gene lookup returns CDR1 MDHEN and CDR2 SYDVKM. Trimming shortened V by 7 bases and J by 2 bases, and 15 bases separated the two germline ends. The CDR3 has 15 amino acids. The CDR3, as DNA: TGTGCCAGCAATTTCGGGGGAAAAACCTACAATGAGCAGTTCTTC. Protein: CASNFGGKTYNEQFF. Full variable domain (outside the CDR3, taken from reference TRBV28 and TRBJ2-1): DVKVTQSSRYLVKRTGEKVFLECVQDMDHENMFWYRQDPGLGLRLIYFSYDVKMKEKGDIPEGYSVSREKKERFSLILESASTNQTSMYLCASNFGGKTYNEQFFGPGTRLTVL.

Remarks on this clone: One end of the junction varies from germline; a read error may be responsible. J is TRBJ1-6 and V is TRBV19; 7 positions agree with TRBD1. This CDR3 has 17 residues. Germline values: CDR1 LNHDA, CDR2 SQIVND (reference sequence). This CDR3 reads CASSPDDGTVYNPPLHF. The CDR3, as DNA: TGTGCCAGTAGTCCAGATGATGGGACAGTCTATAATCCACCCCTCCACTTT.

The rearrangement links TRBV6-1 to TRBJ1-1; D is unclear. The V and J ends lost 4 bases and 5 bases respectively, with 17 bases between them. CDR1 and CDR2 (germline): MNHNS, SASEGT. This CDR3 region has 15 residues. The DNA for the CDR3 is TGTGCCAGCAGTGTATATCGGGGATTGGGGACTGAAGCTTTCTTT. Translated: CASSVYRGLGTEAFF.

A remark on this clone: Other DNA sequences in the same sample also yield this CDR3. The J gene is TRBJ1-1, the V gene TRBV5-1, with 7 bases lining up with TRBD1. This CDR3 contains 15 residues. V was pared by 4 bases and J by 0 bases, with 6 bases of the junction left unmatched. Germline CDR1 is SGHRS and CDR2 is YFSETQ. The CDR3 region has the DNA TGCGCCAGCAGCAATCGACAGGGCATGAACACTGAAGCTTTCTTT. Encoded protein: CASSNRQGMNTEAFF. The full variable domain, completed using reference TRBV5-1 and TRBJ1-1, is KAGVTQTPRYLIKTRGQQVTLSCSPISGHRSVSWYQQTPGQGLQFLFEYFSETQRNKGNFPGRFSGRQFSNSRSEMNVSTLELGDSALYLCASSNRQGMNTEAFFGQGTRLTVV.

The chain uses TRBV7-9 and TRBJ2-7; maybe TRBD2 (6 bases). Trimming took off 5 bases at V and 5 bases at J, with 16 bases between the two ends. The CDR3 runs to 14 residues. Germline values: CDR1 SEHNR, CDR2 FQNEAQ (reference sequence). CDR3: CASSPGGGSNEQYF. CDR3 sequence (DNA): TGTGCCAGCAGCCCCGGCGGAGGGTCCAACGAGCAGTACTTC.

The chain is built from TRBV4-1 and TRBJ1-1, with D unclear. Trimming stripped 1 base from V and 4 bases from J, with 10 bases between. The germline V gene has CDR1 MGHRA and CDR2 YSYEKL. The CDR3 is 14 amino acids. CDR3 nucleotide sequence: TGCGCCAGCAGCCAAGCAGCGTTAAGCACTGAAGCTTTCTTT. Residues: CASSQAALSTEAFF.

On this clone itself: Other DNA sequences in this specimen translate into the identical CDR3. The chain couples TRBV10-3 to TRBJ1-6; 10 bases map to TRBD1. The V segment lost 3 bases and the J segment 7 bases; nucleotides outside the gene matches: 3. The germline CDR1 and CDR2 sequences are ENHRY and SYGVKD. The CDR3 is 15 amino acids. CDR3 loop: CAISELGQGNSPLHF. CDR3 nucleotide sequence: TGTGCCATCAGTGAACTGGGACAGGGGAATTCACCCCTCCACTTT.

The sample holds one count of this clone. V is TRBV27 and J is TRBJ1-1, with no clear D. V dropped 2 bases and J dropped 8 bases, with 15 bases sitting between them. The germline CDR1 and CDR2 sequences are MNHEY and SMNVEV (reference sequence). There are 14 residues in the CDR3. Here the CDR3 DNA reads TGTGCCAGCAGTTTAGGAGGGTCGGTGGTGGAAGCTTTCTTT. It specifies CASSLGGSVVEAFF.

The rearrangement links TRBV11-2 to TRBJ1-2; TRBD1 aligns across 7 bases. The CDR3 runs to 16 residues. J gave up 2 bases and V 4 bases, and 10 bases lay outside the gene matches. From germline, CDR1 is SGHAT and CDR2 FQNNGV. This CDR3 reads CASSSYTGAANYGYTF. DNA for the CDR3: TGTGCCAGCAGCTCCTATACAGGGGCGGCGAACTATGGCTACACCTTC. The complete variable domain, with remaining parts taken from reference TRBV11-2 and TRBJ1-2, reads EAGVAQSPRYKIIEKRQSVAFWCNPISGHATLYWYQQILGQGPKLLIQFQNNGVVDDSQLPKDRFSAERLKGVDSTLKIQPAKLEDSAVYLCASSSYTGAANYGYTFGSGTRLTVV.

This clone has only one observation. This chain links TRBV2 with TRBJ1-5, with TRBD1 as a possible D gene (6 bases). Trimming left V 4 bases short and J 9 bases short, with 13 bases between. The CDR3 runs 13 residues. Per germline, CDR1 SNHLY and CDR2 FYNNEI. The CDR3 spells CASSVGHPRPQHF. The DNA for the CDR3 is TGTGCCAGCAGTGTGGGACACCCAAGGCCCCAGCATTTT.

This clone was observed a single time. Within the sample, other DNA sequences also encode this same CDR3. The chain links TRBV11-2 to TRBJ2-1, with 8 bases aligning to TRBD2. V trimming: 1 base; J trimming: 7 bases; junction bases outside the gene matches: 3. The CDR3 covers 14 residues. Germline loops: CDR1 SGHAT, CDR2 FQNNGV. CDR3 in DNA: TGTGCCAGCAGCTTAGCGGGGGGGCCGAATGAGCAGTTCTTC. Amino acid sequence: CASSLAGGPNEQFF.

This sequence joins TRBV7-9 and TRBJ1-1; TRBD1 might be the D (6 bases). Germline-derived CDR1 and CDR2 are SEHNR and FQNEAQ (reference sequence). Trimming took 4 bases from V and 3 from J, leaving 6 bases between them. This CDR3 is 12 amino acids long. CDR3 sequence reads: CASSYRDTEAFF. CDR3 DNA: TGTGCCAGCAGCTACAGGGACACTGAAGCTTTCTTT.

V gene TRBV29-1 combines with J gene TRBJ2-7; D is unresolved. V shed 6 bases and J shed 2 bases, with 11 bases lying between them. CDR1 SQVTM and CDR2 ANQGSEA come from the germline V gene. This CDR3 has 12 residues. This CDR3 reads CSVADTAYEQYF. CDR3 bases: TGCAGCGTCGCCGACACCGCCTACGAGCAGTACTTC.

This clone was seen only once. The chain has TRBV9 and TRBJ2-3; D gene unclear. The CDR3 spans 13 residues. Germline CDR1 is SGDLS and CDR2 is YYNGEE. Between the trimmed V and J ends, which lost 0 bases and 4 bases, there was a span of 6 bases. The CDR3 bases are TGTGCCAGCAGCGTAGGAGTGTCAGATACGCAGTATTTT. It translates to CASSVGVSDTQYF.

The gene calls are TRBV10-1 and TRBJ1-2; a weak D match, TRBD1 (6 bases). The CDR3 has 15 residues. Germline V lookup: CDR1 WNHNN, CDR2 SYGVQD (reference sequence). V shed 2 bases and J shed 6 bases, with 16 bases lying between them. CDR3 loop: CASSEGGRKRDGYTF. The CDR3 DNA reads TGCGCCAGCAGTGAGGGGGGCAGGAAGCGAGATGGCTACACCTTC.

V usage is TRBV15 and J usage is TRBJ1-5; no clear D gene. Germline CDR1 and CDR2: LNHNV and YYDKDF (reference sequence). V lost 0 bases, J lost 1 base, and 7 bases lay in between. The CDR3 is 15 residues long. CDR3 region: CATSRDAGSNQPQHF. The CDR3 coding sequence is TGTGCCACCAGCAGAGATGCGGGGAGCAATCAGCCCCAGCATTTT.

The chain recombines TRBV5-1 with TRBJ2-7; D perhaps matches TRBD2 (5 bases). This CDR3 has 12 residues. The germline V and J ends were trimmed by 2 bases and 6 bases, with 9 bases remaining between them. Germline CDR1 SGHRS, CDR2 YFSETQ. Here the CDR3 DNA reads TGCGCCAGCAGCTTTCTGAGGGTCGAGCAGTACTTC. Translation gives CASSFLRVEQYF.

The chain joins TRBV7-7 to TRBJ2-7; 11 bases are shared with TRBD2. This CDR3 has 19 residues. The V gene's germline CDR1 is SSHAT and CDR2 FNYEAQ (reference sequence). V trimming: 1 base; J trimming: 4 bases; junction bases outside the gene matches: 15. This CDR3 reads CASSLEGARLAGGDYEQYF. The CDR3 DNA is TGTGCCAGCAGCTTAGAGGGGGCGCGGCTAGCGGGGGGAGATTACGAGCAGTACTTC.

The V gene is TRBV6-5, the J gene TRBJ2-1, with D maybe TRBD2 (6 bases). Germline CDR1 and CDR2: MNHEY and SVGAGI. This CDR3 spans 16 amino acids. Trimming removed 4 bases at V and 2 bases at J, with 15 bases between. CDR3 sequence reads: CASSSPARDPYNEQFF. The CDR3 DNA sequence: TGTGCCAGCAGTTCCCCGGCGCGGGACCCCTACAATGAGCAGTTCTTC.

Only a few counts were recorded for this clone. V usage is TRBV6-4 and J usage is TRBJ2-1; 7 positions match TRBD2. Germline loops: CDR1 MRHNA, CDR2 SNTAGT. CDR3 size: 14 residues. The trim removed 2 bases at V and 2 bases at J, leaving 0 bases unmatched. The DNA for the CDR3 is TGTGCCAGCAGTGACGGGGGGGCCTACAATGAGCAGTTCTTC. It encodes CASSDGGAYNEQFF.

The chain recombines TRBV5-4 with TRBJ2-5; the match to TRBD2 covers 8 bases. Germline loops: CDR1 SGHNT, CDR2 YYREEE (reference sequence). The V gene end was trimmed by 2 bases and the J gene end by 1 base; junction bases not matched to a gene: 4. The CDR3 extends over 15 amino acids. The chain's CDR3 is CASSLTSGGQETQYF. The CDR3 coding sequence is TGTGCCAGCAGCTTAACGAGCGGGGGCCAAGAGACCCAGTACTTC.

This clone was observed once. The gene calls are TRBV9 and TRBJ2-1; TRBD1 matches at 8 bases. This CDR3 region has 15 residues. Germline CDR1 SGDLS, CDR2 YYNGEE. V dropped 3 bases and J dropped 2; count of bases not matched to a gene: 4. This chain's CDR3 is CASSGRDRTYNEQFF. The CDR3 coding sequence is TGTGCCAGCAGCGGCCGGGACAGGACCTACAATGAGCAGTTCTTC. The full variable domain, completed using reference TRBV9 and TRBJ2-1, is DSGVTQTPKHLITATGQRVTLRCSPRSGDLSVYWYQQSLDQGLQFLIQYYNGEERAKGNILERFSAQQFPDLHSELNLSSLELGDSALYFCASSGRDRTYNEQFFGPGTRLTVL.

The rearrangement joins TRBV5-1 to TRBJ2-5, with D perhaps TRBD1 (6 bases). Germline lookup yields CDR1 SGHRS and CDR2 YFSETQ. There are 13 residues in the CDR3. V was pared by 3 bases and J by 5 bases, with 11 bases between. The CDR3 region has the DNA TGCGCCAGCAGCTCCACAGGGAGTGAGACCCAGTACTTC. Amino acids: CASSSTGSETQYF.